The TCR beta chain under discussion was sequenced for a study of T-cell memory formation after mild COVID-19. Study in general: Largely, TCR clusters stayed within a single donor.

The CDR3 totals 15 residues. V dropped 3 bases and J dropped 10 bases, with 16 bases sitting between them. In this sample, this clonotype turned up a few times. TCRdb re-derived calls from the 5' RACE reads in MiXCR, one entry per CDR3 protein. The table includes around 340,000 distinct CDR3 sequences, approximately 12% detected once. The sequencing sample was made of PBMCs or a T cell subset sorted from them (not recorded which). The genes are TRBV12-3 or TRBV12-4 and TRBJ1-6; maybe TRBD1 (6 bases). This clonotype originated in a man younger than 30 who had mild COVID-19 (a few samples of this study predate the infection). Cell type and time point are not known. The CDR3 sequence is CASSFAGAKNSPLHF. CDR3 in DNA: TGTGCCAGCAGTTTTGCAGGGGCGAAGAACTCACCCCTCCACTTT.